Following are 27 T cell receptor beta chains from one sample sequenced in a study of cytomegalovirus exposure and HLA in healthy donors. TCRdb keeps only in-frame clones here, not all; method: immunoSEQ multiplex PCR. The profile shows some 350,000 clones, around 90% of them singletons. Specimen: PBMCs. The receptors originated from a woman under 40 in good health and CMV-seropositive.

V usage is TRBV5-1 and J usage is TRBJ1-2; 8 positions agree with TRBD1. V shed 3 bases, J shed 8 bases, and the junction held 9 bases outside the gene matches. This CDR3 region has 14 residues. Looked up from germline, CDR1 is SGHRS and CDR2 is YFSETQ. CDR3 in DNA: TGCGCCAGCAGCTCGACAGGGGACCACAAAGGCTACACCTTC. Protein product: CASSSTGDHKGYTF. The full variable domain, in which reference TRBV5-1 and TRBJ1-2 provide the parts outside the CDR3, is KAGVTQTPRYLIKTRGQQVTLSCSPISGHRSVSWYQQTPGQGLQFLFEYFSETQRNKGNFPGRFSGRQFSNSRSEMNVSTLELGDSALYLCASSSTGDHKGYTFGSGTRLTVV.

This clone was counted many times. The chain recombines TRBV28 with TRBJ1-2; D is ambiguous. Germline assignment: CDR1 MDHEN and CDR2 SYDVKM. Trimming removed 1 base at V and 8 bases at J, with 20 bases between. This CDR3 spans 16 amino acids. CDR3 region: CASSLFLVQQARGYTF. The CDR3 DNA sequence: TGTGCCAGCAGTTTATTTCTCGTTCAGCAGGCTCGAGGCTACACCTTC.

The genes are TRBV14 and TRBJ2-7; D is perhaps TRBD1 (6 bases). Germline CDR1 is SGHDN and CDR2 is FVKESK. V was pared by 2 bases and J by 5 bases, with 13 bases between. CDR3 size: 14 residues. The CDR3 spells CASSQNRAVNEQYF. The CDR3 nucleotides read TGTGCCAGCAGCCAAAACAGGGCAGTGAACGAGCAGTACTTC.

The CDR3 nucleotides read TGCGCCAGCAGCTTTGAACAAGAGACCCAGTACTTC. Amino acids: CASSFEQETQYF. This chain connects TRBV5-1 to TRBJ2-5, with no clear D. V shed 2 bases and J shed 2 bases, with 4 bases lying between them. The CDR3 sequence is 12 residues long. Germline CDR1 reads SGHRS; CDR2 reads YFSETQ.

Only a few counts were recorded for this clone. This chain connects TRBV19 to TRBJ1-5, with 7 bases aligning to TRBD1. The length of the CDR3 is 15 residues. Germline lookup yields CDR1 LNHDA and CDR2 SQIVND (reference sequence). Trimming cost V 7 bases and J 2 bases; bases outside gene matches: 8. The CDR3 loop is CASTTTGLGNQPQHF. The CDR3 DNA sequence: TGTGCCAGTACCACGACAGGGTTGGGCAATCAGCCCCAGCATTTT.

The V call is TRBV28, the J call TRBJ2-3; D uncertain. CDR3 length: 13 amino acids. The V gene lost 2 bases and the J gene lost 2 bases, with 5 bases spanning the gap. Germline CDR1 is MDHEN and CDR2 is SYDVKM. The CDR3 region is CASSLAITDTQYF. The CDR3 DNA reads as TGTGCCAGCAGTTTAGCGATCACAGATACGCAGTATTTT.

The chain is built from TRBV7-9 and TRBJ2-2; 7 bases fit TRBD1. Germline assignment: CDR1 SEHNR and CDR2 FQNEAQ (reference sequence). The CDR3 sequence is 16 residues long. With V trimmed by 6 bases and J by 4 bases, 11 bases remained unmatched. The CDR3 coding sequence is TGTGCCAGCAGTCACCCGGGACAGTCGATCACCGGGGAGCTGTTTTTT. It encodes CASSHPGQSITGELFF.

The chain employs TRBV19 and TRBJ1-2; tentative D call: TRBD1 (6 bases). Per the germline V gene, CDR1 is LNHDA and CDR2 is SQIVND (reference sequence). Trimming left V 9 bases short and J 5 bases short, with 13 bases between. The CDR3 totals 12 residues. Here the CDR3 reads CASAGVGYGYTF. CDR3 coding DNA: TGTGCCAGCGCAGGGGTGGGGTATGGCTACACCTTC.

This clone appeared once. This CDR3 is CASSPPGLTYNEQFF. The CDR3, as DNA: TGTGCCAGCTCACCACCGGGACTAACCTACAATGAGCAGTTCTTC. This chain uses TRBV18 with TRBJ2-1; 7 bases align to TRBD2. Germline V gene data show CDR1 as KGHSH and CDR2 as LQKENI. V gave up 0 bases and J gave up 2 bases; unmatched junction bases: 1. The CDR3 length is 15 residues. Drawing the rest from reference TRBV18 and TRBJ2-1, the complete variable domain is NAGVMQNPRHLVRRRGQEARLRCSPMKGHSHVYWYRQLPEEGLKFMVYLQKENIIDESGMPKERFSAEFPKEGPSILRIQQVVRGDSAAYFCASSPPGLTYNEQFFGPGTRLTVL.

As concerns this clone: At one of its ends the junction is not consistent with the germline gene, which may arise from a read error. The CDR3 loop is CASTLGGSLNEQYF. CDR3 bases: TGTGCCAGCACCTTGGGCGGGAGTCTAAACGAGCAGTACTTC. This rearrangement joins TRBV5-4 to TRBJ2-7; 7 bases align to TRBD2. In germline, CDR1 is SGHNT, CDR2 YYREEE (reference sequence). This CDR3 has 14 amino acids.

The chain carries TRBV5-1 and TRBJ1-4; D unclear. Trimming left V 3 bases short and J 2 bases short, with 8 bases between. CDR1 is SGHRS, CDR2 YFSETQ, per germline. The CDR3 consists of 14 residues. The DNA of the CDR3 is TGCGCCAGCAGCTACGCGGGCACTAATGAAAAACTGTTTTTT. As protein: CASSYAGTNEKLFF.

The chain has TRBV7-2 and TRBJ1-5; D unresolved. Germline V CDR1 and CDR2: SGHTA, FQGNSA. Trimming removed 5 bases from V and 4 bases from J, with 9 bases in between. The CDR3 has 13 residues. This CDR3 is CASSRDQNQPQHF. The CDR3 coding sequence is TGTGCCAGCAGCAGGGATCAGAATCAGCCCCAGCATTTT.

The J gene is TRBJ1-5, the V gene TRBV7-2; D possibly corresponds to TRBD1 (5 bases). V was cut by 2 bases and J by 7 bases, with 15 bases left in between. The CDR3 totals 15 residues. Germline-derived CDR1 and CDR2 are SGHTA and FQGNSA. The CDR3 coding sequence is TGTGCCAGCAGCTTACGGACATTTTCTCACCAGCCCCAGCATTTT. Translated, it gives CASSLRTFSHQPQHF.

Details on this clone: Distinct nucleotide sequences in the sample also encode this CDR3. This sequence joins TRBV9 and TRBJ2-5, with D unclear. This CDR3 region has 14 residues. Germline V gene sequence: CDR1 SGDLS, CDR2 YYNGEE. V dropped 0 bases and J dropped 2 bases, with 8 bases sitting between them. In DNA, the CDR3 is TGTGCCAGCAGCGTAGGAGGTGTGCAAGAGACCCAGTACTTC. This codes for CASSVGGVQETQYF.

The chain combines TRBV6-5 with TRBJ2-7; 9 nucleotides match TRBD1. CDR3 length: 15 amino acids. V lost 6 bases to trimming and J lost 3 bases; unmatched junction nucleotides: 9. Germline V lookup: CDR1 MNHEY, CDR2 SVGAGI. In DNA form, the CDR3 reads TGTGCCAGCAGAACCGGGACAGGGTTCTTCTACGAGCAGTACTTC. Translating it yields CASRTGTGFFYEQYF.

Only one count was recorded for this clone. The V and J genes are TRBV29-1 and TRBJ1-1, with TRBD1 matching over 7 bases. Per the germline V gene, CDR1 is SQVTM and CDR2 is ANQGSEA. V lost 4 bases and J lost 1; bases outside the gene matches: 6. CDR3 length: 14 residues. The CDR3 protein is CSVAPTGRNTEAFF. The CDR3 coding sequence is TGCAGCGTTGCGCCGACAGGGAGGAACACTGAAGCTTTCTTT.

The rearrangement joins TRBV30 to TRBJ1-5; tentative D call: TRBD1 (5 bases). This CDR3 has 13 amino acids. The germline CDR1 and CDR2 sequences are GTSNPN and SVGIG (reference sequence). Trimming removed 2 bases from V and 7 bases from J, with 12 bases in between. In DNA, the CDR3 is TGTGCCTGGAGTTTCGACAGCGGACAGCCCCAGCATTTT. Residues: CAWSFDSGQPQHF.

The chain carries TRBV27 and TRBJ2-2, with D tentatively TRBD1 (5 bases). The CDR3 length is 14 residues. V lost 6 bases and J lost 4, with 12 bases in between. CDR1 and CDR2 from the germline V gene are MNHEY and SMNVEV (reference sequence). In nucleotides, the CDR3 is TGTGCCAGCAGGAAGGGGCGACTCACCGGGGAGCTGTTTTTT. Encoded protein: CASRKGRLTGELFF.

Written as DNA, the CDR3 is TGTGCCAGCAGCCAAGACAGCTACGAGCAGTACTTC. This encodes CASSQDSYEQYF. The chain uses TRBV7-9 and TRBJ2-7; possibly TRBD1 for D (5 bases). The germline gives CDR1 SEHNR, CDR2 FQNEAQ (reference sequence). Between the trimmed V and J ends, which lost 5 bases and 3 bases, there was a span of 8 bases. The CDR3 sequence is 12 residues long.

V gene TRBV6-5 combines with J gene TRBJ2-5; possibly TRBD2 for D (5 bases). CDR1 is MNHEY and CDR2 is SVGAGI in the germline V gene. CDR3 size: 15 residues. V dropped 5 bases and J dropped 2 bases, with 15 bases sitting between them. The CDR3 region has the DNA TGTGCCAGCAGTCTTCTAGCAGCTACTCAAGAGACCCAGTACTTC. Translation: CASSLLAATQETQYF.

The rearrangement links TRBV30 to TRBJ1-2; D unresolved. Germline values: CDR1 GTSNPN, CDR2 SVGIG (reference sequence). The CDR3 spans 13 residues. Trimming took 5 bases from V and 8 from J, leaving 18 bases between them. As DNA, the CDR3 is TGTGCCTGGGACCCAAGGGAATCGGGGGGCTACACCTTC. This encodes CAWDPRESGGYTF.

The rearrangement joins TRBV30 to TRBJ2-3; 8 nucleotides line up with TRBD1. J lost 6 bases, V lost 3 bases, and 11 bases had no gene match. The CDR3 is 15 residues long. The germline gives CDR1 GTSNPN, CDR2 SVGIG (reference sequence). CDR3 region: CAWSHRDRNRDTQYF. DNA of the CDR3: TGTGCCTGGAGCCACCGGGACAGGAACAGGGATACGCAGTATTTT.

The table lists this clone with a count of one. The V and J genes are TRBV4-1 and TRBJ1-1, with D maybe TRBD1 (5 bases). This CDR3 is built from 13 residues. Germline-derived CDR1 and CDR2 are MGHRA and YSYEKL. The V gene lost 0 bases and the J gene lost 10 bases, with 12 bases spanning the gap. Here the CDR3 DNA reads TGCGCCAGCAGCCAAGATACGGGGGTTACAGCTTTCTTT. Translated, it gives CASSQDTGVTAFF.

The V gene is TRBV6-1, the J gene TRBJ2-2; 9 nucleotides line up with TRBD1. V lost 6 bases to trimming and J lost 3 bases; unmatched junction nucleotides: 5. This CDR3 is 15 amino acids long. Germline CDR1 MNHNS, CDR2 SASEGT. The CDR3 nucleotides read TGTGCCAGCAGCCCAGGACAGGGGCACACCGGGGAGCTGTTTTTT. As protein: CASSPGQGHTGELFF.

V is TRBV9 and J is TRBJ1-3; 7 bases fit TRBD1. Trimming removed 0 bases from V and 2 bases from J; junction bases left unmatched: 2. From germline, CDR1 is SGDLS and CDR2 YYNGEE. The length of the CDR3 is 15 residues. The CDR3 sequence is CASSVGGQTGNTIYF. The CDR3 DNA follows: TGTGCCAGCAGCGTAGGGGGACAGACTGGAAACACCATATATTTT.

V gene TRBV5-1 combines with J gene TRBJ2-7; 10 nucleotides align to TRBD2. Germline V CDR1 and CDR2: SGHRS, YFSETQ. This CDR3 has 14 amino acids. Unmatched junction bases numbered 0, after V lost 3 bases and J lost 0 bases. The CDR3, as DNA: TGCGCCAGCAGCTCTAGCGGGAGCTCCTACGAGCAGTACTTC. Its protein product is CASSSSGSSYEQYF.

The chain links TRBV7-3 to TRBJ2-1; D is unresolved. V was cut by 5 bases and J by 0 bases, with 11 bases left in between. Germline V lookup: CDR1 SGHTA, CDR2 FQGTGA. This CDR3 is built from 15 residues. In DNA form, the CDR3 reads TGTGCCAGCAGCCAAAATCCGAGCTCCTACAATGAGCAGTTCTTC. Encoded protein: CASSQNPSSYNEQFF.